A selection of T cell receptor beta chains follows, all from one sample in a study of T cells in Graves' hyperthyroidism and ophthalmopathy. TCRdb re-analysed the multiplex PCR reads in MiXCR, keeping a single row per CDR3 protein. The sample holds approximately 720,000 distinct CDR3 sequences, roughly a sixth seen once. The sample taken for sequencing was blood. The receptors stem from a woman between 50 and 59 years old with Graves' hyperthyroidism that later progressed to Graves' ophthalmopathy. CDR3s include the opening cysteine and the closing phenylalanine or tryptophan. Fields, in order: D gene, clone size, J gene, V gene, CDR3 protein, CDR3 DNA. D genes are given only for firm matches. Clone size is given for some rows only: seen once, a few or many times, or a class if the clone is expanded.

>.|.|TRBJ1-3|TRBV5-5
CASSRDSSSGNTIYF
TGTGCCAGCAGCCGCGACAGTTCCTCTGGAAACACCATATATTTT
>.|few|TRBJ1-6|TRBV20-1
CSARAEYNSPLHF
TGCAGTGCTAGAGCCGAGTATAATTCACCCCTCCACTTT
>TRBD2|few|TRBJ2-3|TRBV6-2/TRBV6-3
CASRRLAGGPSTDTQYF
TGTGCCAGCAGAAGACTAGCGGGGGGGCCGAGCACAGATACGCAGTATTTT
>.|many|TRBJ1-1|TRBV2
CASSESAGFTEAFF
TGTGCCAGCAGTGAGTCGGCAGGGTTCACTGAAGCTTTCTTT
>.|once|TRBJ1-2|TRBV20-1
CSARPVYGYTF
TGCAGTGCTAGACCAGTCTATGGCTACACCTTC
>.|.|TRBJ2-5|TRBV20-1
CSAQRQGGSLETQYF
TGCAGTGCCCAAAGACAGGGAGGCTCCTTAGAGACCCAGTACTTC
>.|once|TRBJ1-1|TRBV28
CASWGDTEAFF
TGTGCCAGCTGGGGGGACACTGAAGCTTTCTTT
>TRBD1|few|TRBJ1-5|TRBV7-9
CASSFGQDRGQPQHF
TGTGCCAGCAGCTTCGGCCAGGACAGGGGACAGCCCCAGCATTTT
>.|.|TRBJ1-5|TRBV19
CASSIRRQQINQPQHF
TGTGCCAGTAGTATTCGACGGCAGCAGATCAATCAGCCCCAGCATTTT
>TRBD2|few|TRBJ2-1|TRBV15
CATSPTGARGGSYNEQFF
TGTGCCACCAGCCCTACGGGTGCTCGCGGGGGCTCCTACAATGAGCAGTTCTTC
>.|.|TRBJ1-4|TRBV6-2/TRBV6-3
CASSTPPGADEKLFF
TGTGCCAGCAGTACCCCTCCGGGGGCGGATGAAAAACTGTTTTTT
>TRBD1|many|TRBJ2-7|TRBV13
CASTTGTGLYEQYF
TGTGCCAGCACGACCGGGACAGGGCTCTACGAGCAGTACTTC
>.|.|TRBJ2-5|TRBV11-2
CASTEWGGRETQYF
TGTGCCAGCACCGAGTGGGGGGGCCGGGAGACCCAGTACTTC
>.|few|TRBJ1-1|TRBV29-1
CSVDATDMNTEAFF
TGCAGCGTTGATGCTACTGATATGAACACTGAAGCTTTCTTT
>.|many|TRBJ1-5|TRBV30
CAWSREHRSNQPQHF
TGTGCCTGGAGTAGGGAACACCGAAGCAATCAGCCCCAGCATTTT
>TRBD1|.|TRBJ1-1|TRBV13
CASSHDRGRSRTEAFF
TGTGCCAGCAGCCACGACAGGGGAAGGAGTAGGACTGAAGCTTTCTTT
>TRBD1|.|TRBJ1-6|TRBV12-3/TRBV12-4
CASRIDREESPLHF
TGTGCCAGCAGAATCGACAGGGAAGAATCACCCCTCCACTTT
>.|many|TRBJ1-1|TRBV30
CAWRTGTNTEAFF
TGTGCCTGGAGGACAGGCACAAACACTGAAGCTTTCTTT
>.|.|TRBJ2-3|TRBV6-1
CASSELYASDTQYF
TGTGCCAGCAGTGAATTATATGCTTCGGATACGCAGTATTTT
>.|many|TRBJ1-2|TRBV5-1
CASSSQDTFYGYTF
TGCGCCAGCAGCTCCCAAGACACGTTCTATGGCTACACCTTC
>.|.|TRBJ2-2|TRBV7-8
CASRAEGGGTGELFF
TGTGCCAGCAGGGCTGAGGGGGGTGGCACCGGGGAGCTGTTTTTT
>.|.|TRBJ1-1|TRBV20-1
CSARARRGRLNTEAFF
TGCAGTGCTAGAGCCCGACGGGGGCGCCTGAACACTGAAGCTTTCTTT
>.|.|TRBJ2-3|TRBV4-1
CASSQVMSLGDTQYF
TGCGCCAGCAGCCAAGTCATGAGCTTGGGAGATACGCAGTATTTT
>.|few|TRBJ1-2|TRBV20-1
CSASGGTNYGYTF
TGCAGTGCTTCCGGGGGAACTAACTATGGCTACACCTTC
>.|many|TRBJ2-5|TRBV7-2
CASSLAPQGRGTQYF
TGTGCCAGCAGCTTAGCGCCACAGGGCAGGGGGACCCAGTACTTC
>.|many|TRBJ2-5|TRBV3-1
CASSQGAGDWETQYF
TGTGCCAGCAGCCAAGGGGCAGGGGATTGGGAGACCCAGTACTTC
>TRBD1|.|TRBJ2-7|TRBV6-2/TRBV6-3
CASSTRDSTYEQYF
TGTGCCAGCAGTACCCGGGACAGCACCTACGAGCAGTACTTC
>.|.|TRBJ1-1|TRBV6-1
CASSGTEVRTEAFF
TGTGCCAGCAGTGGGACCGAGGTGAGGACTGAAGCTTTCTTT